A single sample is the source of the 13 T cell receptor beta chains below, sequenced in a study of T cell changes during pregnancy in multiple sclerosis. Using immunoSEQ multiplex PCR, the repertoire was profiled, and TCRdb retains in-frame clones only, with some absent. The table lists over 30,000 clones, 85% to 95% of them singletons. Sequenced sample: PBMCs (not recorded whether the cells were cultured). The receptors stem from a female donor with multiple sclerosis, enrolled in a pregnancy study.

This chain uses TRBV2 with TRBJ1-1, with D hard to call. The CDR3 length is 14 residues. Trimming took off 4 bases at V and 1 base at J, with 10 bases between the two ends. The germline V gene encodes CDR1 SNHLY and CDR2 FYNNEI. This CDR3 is CASSVGGRNTEAFF. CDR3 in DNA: TGTGCCAGCAGTGTTGGAGGGAGGAACACTGAAGCTTTCTTT. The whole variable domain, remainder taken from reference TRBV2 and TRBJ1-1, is EPEVTQTPSHQVTQMGQEVILRCVPISNHLYFYWYRQILGQKVEFLVSFYNNEISEKSEIFDDQFSVERPDGSNFTLKIRSTKLEDSAMYFCASSVGGRNTEAFFGQGTRLTVV.

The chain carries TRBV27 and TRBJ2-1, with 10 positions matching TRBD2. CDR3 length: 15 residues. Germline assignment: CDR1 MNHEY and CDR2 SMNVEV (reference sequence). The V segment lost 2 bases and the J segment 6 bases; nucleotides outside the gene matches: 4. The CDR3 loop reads CASSLEAGGPNEQFF. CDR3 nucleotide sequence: TGTGCCAGCAGTTTAGAAGCGGGAGGGCCCAATGAGCAGTTCTTC.

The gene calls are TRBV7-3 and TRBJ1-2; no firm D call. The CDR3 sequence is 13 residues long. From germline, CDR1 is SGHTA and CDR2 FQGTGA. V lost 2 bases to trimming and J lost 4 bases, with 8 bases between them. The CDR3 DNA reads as TGTGCCAGCAGCTTAGGGGAGGCCTATGGCTACACCTTC. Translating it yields CASSLGEAYGYTF.

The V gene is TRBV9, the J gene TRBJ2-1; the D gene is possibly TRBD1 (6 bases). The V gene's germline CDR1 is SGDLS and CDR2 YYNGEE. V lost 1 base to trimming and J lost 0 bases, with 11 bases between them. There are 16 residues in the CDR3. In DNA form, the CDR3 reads TGTGCCAGCAGCGTAACCGGACAGAGCTCCTACAATGAGCAGTTCTTC. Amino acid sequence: CASSVTGQSSYNEQFF.

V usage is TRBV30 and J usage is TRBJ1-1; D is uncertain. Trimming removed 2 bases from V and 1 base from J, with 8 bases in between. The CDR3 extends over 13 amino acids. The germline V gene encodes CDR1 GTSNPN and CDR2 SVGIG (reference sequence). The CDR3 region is CAWSPRRNTEAFF. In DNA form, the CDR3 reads TGTGCCTGGAGTCCAAGGCGGAACACTGAAGCTTTCTTT.

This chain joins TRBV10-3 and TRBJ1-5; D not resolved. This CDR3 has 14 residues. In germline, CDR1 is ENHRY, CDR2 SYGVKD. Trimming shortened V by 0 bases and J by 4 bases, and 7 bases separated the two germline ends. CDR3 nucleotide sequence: TGTGCCATCAGTGAGTCGGGCGGGAATCAGCCCCAGCATTTT. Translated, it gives CAISESGGNQPQHF.

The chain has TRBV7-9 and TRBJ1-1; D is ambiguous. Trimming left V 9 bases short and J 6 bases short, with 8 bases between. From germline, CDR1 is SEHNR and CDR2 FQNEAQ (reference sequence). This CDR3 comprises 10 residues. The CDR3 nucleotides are TGTGCCAGTAGCCGGTCTGAAGCTTTCTTT. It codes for CASSRSEAFF.

This chain's CDR3 is CASSPGTGGEYGYTF. The CDR3 coding sequence is TGTGCCAGCAGCCCCGGGACAGGGGGTGAATATGGCTACACCTTC. The V gene is TRBV13, the J gene TRBJ1-2; 11 bases map to TRBD1. CDR1 is PRHDT and CDR2 is FYEKMQ in the germline V gene (reference sequence). The CDR3 covers 15 residues. V shed 5 bases, J shed 5 bases, and the junction held 7 bases outside the gene matches.

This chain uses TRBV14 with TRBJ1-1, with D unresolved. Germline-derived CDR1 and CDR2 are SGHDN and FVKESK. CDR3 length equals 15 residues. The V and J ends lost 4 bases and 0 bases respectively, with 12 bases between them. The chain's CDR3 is CASSLRSALNTEAFF. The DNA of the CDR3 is TGTGCCAGCAGCCTCAGGTCAGCGTTGAACACTGAAGCTTTCTTT.

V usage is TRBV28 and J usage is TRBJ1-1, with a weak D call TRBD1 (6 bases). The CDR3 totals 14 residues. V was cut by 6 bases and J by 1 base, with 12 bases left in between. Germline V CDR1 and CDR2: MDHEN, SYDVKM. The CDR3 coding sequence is TGTGCCAGCAGCCAGGGGCTGGGGAACACTGAAGCTTTCTTT. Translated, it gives CASSQGLGNTEAFF.

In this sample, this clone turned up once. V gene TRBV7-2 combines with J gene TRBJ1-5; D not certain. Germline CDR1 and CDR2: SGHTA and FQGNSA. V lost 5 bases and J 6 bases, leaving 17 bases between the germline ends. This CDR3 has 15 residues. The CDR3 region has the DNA TGTGCCAGCAGCCCTCCGCCGGGAGGCGGTCAGCCCCAGCATTTT. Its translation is CASSPPPGGGQPQHF.

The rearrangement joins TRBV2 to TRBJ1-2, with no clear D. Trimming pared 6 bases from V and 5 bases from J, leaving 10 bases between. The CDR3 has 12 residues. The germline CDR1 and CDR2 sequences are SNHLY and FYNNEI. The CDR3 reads CASSFDGYGYTF. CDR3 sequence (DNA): TGTGCCAGCAGCTTTGACGGTTATGGCTACACCTTC.

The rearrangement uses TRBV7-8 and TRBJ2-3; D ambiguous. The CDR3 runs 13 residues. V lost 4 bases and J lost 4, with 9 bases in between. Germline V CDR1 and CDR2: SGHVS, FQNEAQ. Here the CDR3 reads CASSSLPPDTQYF. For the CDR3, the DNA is TGTGCCAGCAGCTCCCTACCTCCAGATACGCAGTATTTT.